This TCR beta chain stems from a study of control samples from healthy donors and cancer patients. The assay was immunoSEQ multiplex PCR, and TCRdb's table has in-frame clones only and misses some. The profile covers fewer than 65,000 clones, with around 90% appearing a single time and about 1.4% taken by the ten largest. This CDR3 region has 13 residues. CDR1 MDHEN and CDR2 SYDVKM come from the germline V gene. Between the trimmed V and J ends, which lost 3 bases and 1 base, there was a span of 6 bases. Sequenced input: PBMCs. The receptor was isolated from a middle-aged man with colorectal cancer. The chain uses TRBV28 and TRBJ1-1; D not resolved. Here the CDR3 DNA reads TGTGCCAGCAGTTTGGGCTGGAACACTGAAGCTTTCTTT. As protein: CASSLGWNTEAFF. Variable domain in full (rest from reference TRBV28 and TRBJ1-1): DVKVTQSSRYLVKRTGEKVFLECVQDMDHENMFWYRQDPGLGLRLIYFSYDVKMKEKGDIPEGYSVSREKKERFSLILESASTNQTSMYLCASSLGWNTEAFFGQGTRLTVV.